The entry below gives a single T cell receptor beta chain sequence along with its context. These data originate in a study of blood T cell repertoires in COVID-19. Across the study: Samples representing acute and convalescent COVID-19 were sourced from the United States, Italy and Spain. Nucleic acid was either cDNA or gDNA, and it came from T cells, B-cell-depleted T cells, or PBMCs.

As processed by the authors: Reference gene primer amplification gave nucleated cell count estimates. Sequenced by immunoSEQ multiplex PCR; TCRdb stores in-frame clones only, minus some. Clone size and the V and J calls come from that table; the DNA yielded D and trimming. The sample records 55,000 to 75,000 clones, around nine tenths being singletons. CDR1 is SGHRS and CDR2 is YFSETQ in the germline V gene. V shed 0 bases and J shed 0 bases, with 6 bases lying between them. The CDR3 covers 14 residues. Sequenced input: peripheral blood. The chain couples TRBV5-1 to TRBJ1-1, with D hard to call. The source of this sequence is a man aged 60 to 75 with acute or convalescent COVID-19. The CDR3 is CASSLVELNTEAFF. In nucleotides, the CDR3 is TGCGCCAGCAGCTTGGTAGAATTGAACACTGAAGCTTTCTTT. Combining the CDR3 with reference TRBV5-1 and TRBJ1-1 gives the whole variable domain KAGVTQTPRYLIKTRGQQVTLSCSPISGHRSVSWYQQTPGQGLQFLFEYFSETQRNKGNFPGRFSGRQFSNSRSEMNVSTLELGDSALYLCASSLVELNTEAFFGQGTRLTVV.